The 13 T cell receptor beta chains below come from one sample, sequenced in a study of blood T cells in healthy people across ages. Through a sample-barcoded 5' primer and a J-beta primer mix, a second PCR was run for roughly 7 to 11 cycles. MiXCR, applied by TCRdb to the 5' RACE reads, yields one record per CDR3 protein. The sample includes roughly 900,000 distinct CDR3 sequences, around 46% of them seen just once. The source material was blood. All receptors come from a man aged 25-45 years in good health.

In nucleotides, the CDR3 is TGTGCCAGCAGCTTAGACTGGCTAGCGGGAAACTACGAGCAGTACTTC. Protein: CASSLDWLAGNYEQYF. V usage is TRBV7-6 and J usage is TRBJ2-1; 9 bases fit TRBD2. Gene TRBJ2-7 matches the end of the DNA better, so the J call may be wrong. The CDR3 spans 16 residues. In germline, CDR1 is SGHVS, CDR2 FNYEAQ.

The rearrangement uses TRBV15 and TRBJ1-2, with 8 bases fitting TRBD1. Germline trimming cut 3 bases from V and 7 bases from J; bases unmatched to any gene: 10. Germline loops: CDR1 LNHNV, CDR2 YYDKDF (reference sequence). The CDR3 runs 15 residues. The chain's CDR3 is CATSSGSAGGLGYTF. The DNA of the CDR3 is TGTGCCACCAGCAGTGGATCAGCAGGGGGCCTTGGCTACACCTTC.

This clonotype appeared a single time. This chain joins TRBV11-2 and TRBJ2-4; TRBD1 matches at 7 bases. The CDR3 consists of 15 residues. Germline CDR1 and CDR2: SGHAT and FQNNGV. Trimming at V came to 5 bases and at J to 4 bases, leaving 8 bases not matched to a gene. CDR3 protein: CASSTLGTVKNIQYF. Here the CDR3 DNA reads TGTGCCAGCAGCACACTCGGGACAGTTAAAAACATTCAGTACTTC.

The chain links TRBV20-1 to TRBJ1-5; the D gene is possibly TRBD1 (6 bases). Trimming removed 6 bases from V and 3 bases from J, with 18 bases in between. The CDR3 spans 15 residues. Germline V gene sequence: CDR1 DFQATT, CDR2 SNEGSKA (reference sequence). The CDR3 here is CSATGQDLYNQPQHF. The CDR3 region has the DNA TGCAGTGCCACGGGACAAGACCTTTACAATCAGCCCCAGCATTTT.

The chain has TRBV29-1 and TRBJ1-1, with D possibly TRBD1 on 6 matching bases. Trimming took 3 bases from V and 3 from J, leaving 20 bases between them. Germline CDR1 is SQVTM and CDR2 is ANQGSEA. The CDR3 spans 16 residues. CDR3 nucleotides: TGCAGCGTTGACCCCCCCTATACAGGGTGGCACACTGAAGCTTTCTTT. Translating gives CSVDPPYTGWHTEAFF.

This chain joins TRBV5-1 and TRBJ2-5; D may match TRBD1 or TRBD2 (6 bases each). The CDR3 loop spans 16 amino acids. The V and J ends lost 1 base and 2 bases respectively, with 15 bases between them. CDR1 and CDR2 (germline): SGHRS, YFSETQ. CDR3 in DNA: TGCGCCAGCAGCTTGAGAACGGGGGCCACACAAGAGACCCAGTACTTC. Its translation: CASSLRTGATQETQYF.

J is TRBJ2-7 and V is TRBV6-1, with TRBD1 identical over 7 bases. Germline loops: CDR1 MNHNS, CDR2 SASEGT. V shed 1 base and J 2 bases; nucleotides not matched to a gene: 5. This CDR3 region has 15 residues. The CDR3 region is CASSEVAGGPYEQYF. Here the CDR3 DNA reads TGTGCCAGCAGTGAAGTAGCAGGGGGACCCTACGAGCAGTACTTC.

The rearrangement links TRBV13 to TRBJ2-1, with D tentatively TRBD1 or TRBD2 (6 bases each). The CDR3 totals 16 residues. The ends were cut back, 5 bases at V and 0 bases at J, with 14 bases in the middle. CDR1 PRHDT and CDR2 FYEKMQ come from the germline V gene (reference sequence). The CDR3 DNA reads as TGTGCCAGCAGCCCTGGCTCGGGGGCCTCCTACAATGAGCAGTTCTTC. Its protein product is CASSPGSGASYNEQFF.

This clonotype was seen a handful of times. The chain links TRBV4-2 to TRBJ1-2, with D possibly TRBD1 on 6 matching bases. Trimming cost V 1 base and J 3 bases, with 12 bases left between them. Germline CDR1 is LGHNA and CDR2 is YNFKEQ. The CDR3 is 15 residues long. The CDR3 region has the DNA TGTGCCAGCAGCCAAGGGGGGGGACATGACTATGGCTACACCTTC. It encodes CASSQGGGHDYGYTF.

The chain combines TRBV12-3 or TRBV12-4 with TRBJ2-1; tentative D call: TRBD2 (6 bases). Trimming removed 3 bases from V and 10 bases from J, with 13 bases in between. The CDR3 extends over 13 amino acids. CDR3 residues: CASSLAWGGEQFF. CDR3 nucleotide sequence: TGTGCCAGCAGTTTGGCGTGGGGAGGAGAGCAGTTCTTC.

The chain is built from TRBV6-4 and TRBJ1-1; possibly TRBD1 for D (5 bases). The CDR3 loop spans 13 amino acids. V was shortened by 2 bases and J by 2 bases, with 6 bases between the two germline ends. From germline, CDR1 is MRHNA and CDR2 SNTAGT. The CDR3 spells CASSDRGNTEAFF. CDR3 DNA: TGTGCCAGCAGTGACAGGGGAAACACTGAAGCTTTCTTT.

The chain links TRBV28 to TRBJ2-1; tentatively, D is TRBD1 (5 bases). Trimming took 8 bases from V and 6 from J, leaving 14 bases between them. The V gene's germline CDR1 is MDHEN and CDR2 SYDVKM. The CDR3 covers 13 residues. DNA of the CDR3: TGTGCCAGCGCAACAGGTGGAAGCAATGAGCAGTTCTTC. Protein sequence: CASATGGSNEQFF.

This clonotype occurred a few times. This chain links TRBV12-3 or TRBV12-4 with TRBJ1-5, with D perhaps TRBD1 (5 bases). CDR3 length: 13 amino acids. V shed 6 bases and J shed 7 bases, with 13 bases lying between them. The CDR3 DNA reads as TGTGCCAGCAGGGAGGATTGGGGCCAGCCCCAGCATTTT. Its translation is CASREDWGQPQHF.